This T cell receptor beta chain was captured in a study of type 1 and type 2 diabetes patients. Each participant gave 9.5 to 10 milliliters of peripheral blood. CDR1 and CDR2 (germline): WNHNN, SYGVQD (reference sequence). The CDR3 length is 15 residues. V was shortened by 4 bases and J by 4 bases, with 16 bases between the two germline ends. Details on this clonotype: No antigen is known for it.

Regarding the study as a whole: Age and gender were not matched between study groups.

Genomic DNA was the PCR template. A primer set of 30 forward and 13 reverse primers amplified the CDR3. A single record per CDR3 protein comes from TCRdb applying MiXCR to the multiplex PCR reads. In the table there are 270,000 or so distinct CDR3 sequences, approximately 50% of which are singletons. The chain has TRBV10-1 and TRBJ2-5; either TRBD1 or TRBD2 may supply D (5 bases each). Sequencing used peripheral blood mononuclear cells (PBMCs). The source is a man aged 18 to 29 with type 2 diabetes. This CDR3 is CASSGITGLRETQYF. The CDR3 DNA is TGCGCCAGCAGTGGAATAACGGGGCTCCGAGAGACCCAGTACTTC.